This T cell receptor (beta chain) was captured by sequencing in a study of CD8 T cells in ankylosing spondylitis. Study-level findings and limits: Significantly higher representation of disease-linked clones was reported for matched ankylosing spondylitis synovial fluid. Disease-linked clones bore a CD8+ phenotype, appearing relatively rarely in peripheral blood. The study identified a TCR beta motif of seven or eight highly homologous variants that appeared characteristic of ankylosing spondylitis blood.

A remark on this clonotype: The target antigen is unknown.

With molecular barcodes, quantitative 5'-RACE was used to make the TCR beta libraries. Each CDR3 protein is one row after TCRdb ran MiXCR on the 5' RACE reads. This sample has 200,000 to 250,000 distinct CDR3 sequences, with around 17% found just once. CDR1 and CDR2 from the germline V gene are MNHEY and SMNVEV (reference sequence). The CDR3 totals 15 residues. With 3 bases removed from V and 2 bases from J, the gap between germline ends came to 14 bases. This clonotype was obtained from a male donor with ankylosing spondylitis. The sequenced sample was blood, either unsorted or a sorted T cell fraction (not recorded which). This rearrangement joins TRBV27 to TRBJ2-7; D is possibly TRBD1 (6 bases). Here the CDR3 reads CASSFTDRIAYEQYF. CDR3 nucleotide sequence: TGTGCCAGCAGTTTTACCGACAGGATTGCCTACGAGCAGTACTTC.